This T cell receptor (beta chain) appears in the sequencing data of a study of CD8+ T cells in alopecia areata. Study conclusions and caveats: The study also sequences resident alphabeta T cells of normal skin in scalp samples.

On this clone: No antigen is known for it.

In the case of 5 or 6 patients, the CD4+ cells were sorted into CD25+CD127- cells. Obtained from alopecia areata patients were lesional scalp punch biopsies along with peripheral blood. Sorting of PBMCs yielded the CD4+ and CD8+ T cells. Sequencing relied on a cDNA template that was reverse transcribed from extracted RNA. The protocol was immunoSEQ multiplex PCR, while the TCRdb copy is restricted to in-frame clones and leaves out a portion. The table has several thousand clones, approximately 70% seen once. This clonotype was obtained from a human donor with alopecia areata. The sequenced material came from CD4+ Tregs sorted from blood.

The CDR3 coding sequence is TGTGCCAGTAGTATATCGGGAGAGACCCAGTACTTC. Amino acids: CASSISGETQYF. The chain has TRBV19 and TRBJ2-5; D is uncertain. CDR1 is LNHDA, CDR2 SQIVND, per germline (reference sequence). This CDR3 has 12 amino acids. V lost 2 bases, J lost 4 bases, and 5 bases lay in between.